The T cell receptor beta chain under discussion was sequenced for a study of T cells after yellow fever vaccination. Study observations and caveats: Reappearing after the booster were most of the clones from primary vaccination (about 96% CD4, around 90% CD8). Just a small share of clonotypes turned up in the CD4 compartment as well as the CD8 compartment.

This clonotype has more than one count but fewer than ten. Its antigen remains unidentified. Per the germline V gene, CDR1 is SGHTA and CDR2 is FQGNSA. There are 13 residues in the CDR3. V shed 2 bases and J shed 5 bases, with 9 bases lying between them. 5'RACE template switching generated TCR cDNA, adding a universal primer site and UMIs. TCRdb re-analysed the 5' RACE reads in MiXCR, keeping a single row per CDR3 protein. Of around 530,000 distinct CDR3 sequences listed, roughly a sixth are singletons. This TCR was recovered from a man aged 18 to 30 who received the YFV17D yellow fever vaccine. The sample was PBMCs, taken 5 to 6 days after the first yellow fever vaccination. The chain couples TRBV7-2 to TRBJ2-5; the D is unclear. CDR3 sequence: CASSLRRLETQYF. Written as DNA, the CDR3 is TGTGCCAGCAGCTTACGACGTCTGGAGACCCAGTACTTC. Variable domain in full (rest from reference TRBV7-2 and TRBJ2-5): GAGVSQSPSNKVTEKGKDVELRCDPISGHTALYWYRQSLGQGLEFLIYFQGNSAPDKSGLPSDRFSAERTGGSVSTLTIQRTQQEDSAVYLCASSLRRLETQYFGPGTRLLVL.